This T cell receptor (beta chain) was retrieved from a study of blood T cell repertoires in COVID-19. Study overall: From the United States, Italy and Spain came samples of acute and convalescent COVID-19. PBMCs, B-cell-depleted T cells, or T cells were the source of the cDNA or gDNA that made up the material.

This clone was seen just once. In the authors' workflow: Amplification from reference gene primers served as the basis for estimated nucleated cell counts. Sequencing was performed with immunoSEQ multiplex PCR; in TCRdb, only in-frame clones are kept and a portion is missing. D and trimming come from the DNA, and the V and J calls and clone size come from that table. The profile shows about 330,000 clones, around 83% of them singletons. Germline V CDR1 and CDR2: MNHEY, SVGAGI. There are 14 residues in the CDR3. Trimming shortened V by 8 bases and J by 2 bases, and 14 bases separated the two germline ends.

The chain carries TRBV6-5 and TRBJ2-3; TRBD2 might be the D (6 bases). Sequencing was carried out using peripheral blood. The source is a woman aged 45-65 years with acute or convalescent COVID-19. CDR3 nucleotides: TGTGCCAGCGTAGTGGCGGGGAACACAGATACGCAGTATTTT. Translation: CASVVAGNTDTQYF.